Described below is a single T cell receptor (beta chain) sequence and its context. The specificity of this receptor is unknown. No base qualities exist here, and no much larger clone lies one base off it. The library was made by the immunoSEQ multiplex PCR assay. For the multiplex PCR, a mixture combining 60 forward primers for TCR Vbeta segments and 13 reverse primers for TCR Jbeta segments was used. A multiplex PCR assay on genomic DNA amplified the CDR3 region of rearranged TCR beta genes. On the Illumina HiSeq System, the amplified TCR beta libraries were sequenced as 87-base-pair reads. Per the source publication's procedure: A later analysis tallied 80 million to 95 million unique TCR beta chains across the approximately 670 repertoires, and some 10 million of those chains were shared by two or more donors. A nearest-neighbor algorithm error-corrected the raw reads and collapsed the reads into unique sequences, merging closely related sequences to remove PCR and sequencing errors. V, D and J gene segments were assigned by aligning CDR3 sequences to IMGT reference sequences. For a sequence to be retained, at least a six-nucleotide match to both a V gene segment and a J gene segment was required. A rearrangement was called productive if the CDR3 had no stop codons and remained in frame with V and J, and every other rearrangement was called non-productive. Following IMGT convention, CDR3 was defined as the stretch from the second conserved V-encoded cysteine to the conserved J-encoded phenylalanine. The earlier analysis of about 620 of the donors excluded sequences that lacked an unambiguous match to a single V gene segment. In an earlier analysis of approximately 610 of the donors, V segments were called functional above 56.7% productive rearrangements and were called segregating when the between-donor standard deviation exceeded 5%. To diagnose cytomegalovirus status from the catalog of TCR beta chain sequences, a statistical classification framework was built. A later analysis assigned V and J genes by comparing TCR nucleotide sequences with IMGT/GENE-DB human TR gene sequences. A later analysis assigned CDR3 sequences and most-parsimonious VDJ recombination scenarios with the TCRdist pipeline. A later analysis defined each TCR beta chain by its CDR3 amino acid sequence plus V-gene family, and excluded reads lacking a unique V-gene family. As a way to deal with suspected cross-contamination and a sequencing artifact, a later analysis dropped 640 or so nucleotide sequences that were highly shared and had low generation probability. In a later analysis, a clonal expansion index for each public chain was calculated from normalized within-repertoire ranks of inferred template counts. A later analysis computed generation probabilities with a VDJ recombination model fitted to out-of-frame rearrangements, and checked the results against IGoR. Hypergeometric tests were used in a later analysis to score TCR-TCR, TCR-HLA and TCR-CMV co-occurrence, with a repertoire-size bias correction applied to the TCR pairs. A later analysis estimated false discovery rates by permuting HLA or CMV assignments 20 times. In a later analysis, co-occurring TCRs were grouped using DBSCAN, and TCRdist sequence similarity was added for clustering within HLA-allele-positive subsets. For co-occurrence clustering, repertoires with fewer than 30,000 or more than 120,000 public chains were excluded, along with roughly 5 repertoires with anomalous nucleotide sharing. Imported from immuneACCESS, the table was reduced by TCRdb to in-frame sequences with V and J called. These copies leave out some clones; in studies compared against another copy, an unresolved V gene accounts for under half, and the cause of the remainder is not known. The D gene and trimming were derived from the DNA, and the V and J assignments and clone size from that table. In all, the sample holds around 280,000 clones, and approximately 90% of those were seen once. The ten largest clones represent 2% to 3% of the sample.

The data stem from a study of cytomegalovirus exposure and HLA in healthy donors (dated by TCRdb to the late 2010s). About the full investigation: According to an earlier analysis of several hundred of the donors, 200 million or so T cells yielded approximately 120 million unique TCR beta sequences and more than 250 Gb of sequence data. Roughly 290 gigabases of sequencing data and 70 million to 95 million unique TCR sequences made up an early release that covered approximately 700 HLA-typed donors. Of the roughly 390 genotyped donors, approximately 83% fell in the genetic ancestry cluster associated with self-reported Caucasian donors. The study aimed to test whether signatures of past pathogen exposure could be identified by cataloging public T cell receptors. The T cell repertoires of about 700 subjects were profiled by immunosequencing and related to cytomegalovirus serostatus. Besides the first cohort of around 670 subjects, a separate validation cohort made up of 120 or so different subjects was used. To predict cytomegalovirus infection status, the study combined high-throughput TCR immunosequencing, statistical association of individual TCRs with disease status, and machine learning. A later analysis re-analyzed previously published TCR beta repertoires from about 730 donors and added high-resolution HLA genotyping to study TCR occurrence patterns. Rather than drawing on any new phenotypic data, the later analysis identified candidate immune exposures from TCR beta sequences and the way those sequences occurred across donors. An earlier analysis of nearly 600 of the donors applied high-throughput TCR beta sequencing to assess whether each TCR beta V gene segment acted as functional or pseudogenic. Donor age, sex, ethnicity and CMV serostatus were collected together with the repertoire data. A later genetic analysis took genome-wide SNP genotypes for about three fifths of the 666 donors and used that subset as a discovery cohort. All discovery cohort repertoires had been generated using a single sequencing platform. Class I and class II HLA loci were covered by the typing at four-digit resolution. Typing coverage varied by locus: roughly 629-640 donors for A, B, C, DRB1 and DQB1; roughly 560 for DQA1; more than 600 for DPA1; approximately 450 for DPB1. Four to six DR-DQ haplotypes were handled as single units for association and clustering, since linkage in the cohort was strong. Among several hundred genotyped donors of the cohort, an average of approximately 220,000 unique TCR beta nucleotide sequences was sequenced per donor, of which 15% to 20% were non-productive.

General conclusions and limits of the study: The only immune exposure information available for the cohort was CMV serostatus. Most CMV-associated TCR beta chains appeared to be HLA-restricted in a later analysis, and the HLA associations seemed to be driven largely by CMV exposure. In a later analysis, HLA-associated TCR beta chains showed more clonal expansion and lower generation probabilities than non-associated chains that were equally common. A few of the identified cytomegalovirus-associated TCR beta chains were confirmed in vitro to be specific for cytomegalovirus antigens. According to a later genetic analysis, donors in an Asian-associated ancestry cluster had fewer N-insertions in productive TCRs than the approximately 670-donor mean. In an earlier analysis of more than 500 of the donors, most TCR beta V segments appeared in productive rearrangements about 87% or about 30% of the time, broadly matching IMGT annotations. In this cohort, only TCR beta chains were sequenced, and detectable features were limited by the absence of alpha or paired-chain data. Correlated functional status among segregating V segments might be attributable to linkage disequilibrium, but an unknown experimental factor could not be ruled out. Because some donors lacked HLA typing at each locus, the association tests relied only on the typed subset. Specific HLA alleles were associated with 15,000 to 20,000 TCR beta sequences at a false discovery rate of 0.05 in a later analysis. The study listed 170 or so TCR beta chains as associated with cytomegalovirus. It was suggested by the authors that the approach could potentially be generalized to other disease states and immunological phenotypes. Some IMGT-functional V segments, including TRBV6-2 and TRBV6-3, could not be told apart with the 87-base-pair reads, so those segments were excluded. Roughly uniform sequencing depth across donors was assumed in presence/absence analyses, although this assumption may not hold. A further reported finding was that TCR beta sequences accurately predicted the HLA-A and HLA-B alleles for most subjects in the first cohort. Most TCR sequences were observed very rarely across donors, whereas some public TCRs were present in many individuals. Several of the top co-occurrence clusters appeared to be linked to parvovirus B19, influenza, CMV and Epstein-Barr virus, according to a later analysis. V-gene and J-gene trimming of TCR beta chains was associated with a missense DCLRE1C variant in a later genetic analysis, and the association was replicated in an independent cohort. About 17 rarely observed V segments, including chromosome 9 orphons, were excluded from the earlier analysis of approximately 500 of the donors because counts were too low. In a later analysis, the rate of TCR association differed among HLA loci, with DRB1 alleles having the most associated TCRs and HLA-C alleles having the fewest. A cluster of highly shared sequence variants was judged likely to represent a technical artifact of the sequencing pipeline. When HLA alleles, especially DR and DQ, strongly co-occurred, TCR associations were difficult to assign to individual alleles. The classifier was reported to diagnose cytomegalovirus status with high specificity and sensitivity in both the original cohort and the validation cohort.

Trimming at the junction amounts to 2 bases on V and 1 base on J, and the germline ends lie 12 bases apart. Measured from the cysteine to the phenylalanine, the CDR3 is 16 residues long. Just CDR3 DNA is preserved here, 48 bases in frame from base 1. Reading the germline V gene (reference sequence) gives CDR1 WNHNN and CDR2 SYGVQD. The cohort was made up of 500 to 800 healthy bone marrow donors. Cohort members were all nominally healthy when sampled, although unrecorded immune exposures were likely present. The donor tested CMV seronegative and was one of the 352 seronegative cohort members. Each donor provided a peripheral blood sample, and peripheral blood mononuclear cells were used for TCR beta sequencing. Genomic DNA extraction from the blood cell samples was performed with the Qiagen DNeasy Blood Extraction Kit.

Here the chain combines TRBV10-1 and TRBJ2-1; confidence is insufficient to name the D gene. The source material was PBMCs. The TCR sequence derives from a woman aged 18-30 years in good health and CMV-seronegative. The sequenced DNA: TGCGCCAGCAGTGAGGCCCCACAGAAGTCCTACAATGAGCAGTTCTTC. Translated, this gives CASSEAPQKSYNEQFF.